These 18 T cell receptor beta chains came from one sample sequenced in a study of blood T cells in healthy people across ages. Alongside a J-beta primer mix, a sample-barcoded 5' primer served in a second PCR lasting 7 to 11 cycles. TCRdb itself ran the 5' RACE reads through MiXCR, one entry per CDR3 protein. The sample shows about 680,000 distinct CDR3 sequences, 49% of them seen only once. The sample taken for sequencing was blood. The receptors were gathered from a woman aged 55-70 years in good health.

The count of this clonotype is one. This rearrangement joins TRBV20-1 to TRBJ2-7, with D uncertain. Between the trimmed V and J ends, which lost 3 bases and 5 bases, there was a span of 11 bases. CDR3 length: 12 amino acids. Germline loops: CDR1 DFQATT, CDR2 SNEGSKA (reference sequence). The DNA of the CDR3 is TGCAGTGCTAGCCCCGGCCGGGACGAGCAGTACTTC. Its protein is CSASPGRDEQYF.

The chain is built from TRBV20-1 and TRBJ2-1; possible D gene TRBD2, 5 bases. The CDR3 spans 15 residues. V lost 6 bases and J 4 bases, leaving 19 bases between the germline ends. CDR1 and CDR2 from the germline V gene are DFQATT and SNEGSKA (reference sequence). The CDR3 loop is CSAENPGDYYNEQFF. Here the CDR3 DNA reads TGCAGTGCAGAAAACCCAGGCGACTATTACAATGAGCAGTTCTTC.

The chain links TRBV28 to TRBJ2-4; D gene ambiguous. Judging by the DNA end, TRBJ2-7 fits better; the J call may be wrong. There are 13 residues in the CDR3. Per germline, CDR1 MDHEN and CDR2 SYDVKM. The CDR3 bases are TGTGCCAGCCGGATCAGGCAGTACTACGAGCAGTACTTC. Protein: CASRIRQYYEQYF.

This clonotype was detected only once. In DNA form, the CDR3 reads TGCAGCGTAGCGTCCCGGGACAGGGTTAGGCCCCAGCATTTT. It codes for CSVASRDRVRPQHF. The chain employs TRBV29-1 and TRBJ1-5, with 9 bases identical to TRBD1. The CDR3 has 14 amino acids. Germline CDR1 SQVTM, CDR2 ANQGSEA. V shed 6 bases, J shed 9 bases, and the junction held 12 bases outside the gene matches.

In this sample, this clonotype turned up many times. The gene calls are TRBV29-1 and TRBJ2-1; a possible D gene is TRBD2 (6 bases). The V end was cut by 3 bases, the J end by 6 bases, with 12 bases between. The CDR3 covers 13 residues. Germline-derived CDR1 and CDR2 are SQVTM and ANQGSEA. The CDR3 nucleotides are TGCAGCGTTGAGCCTAGCGCGGGCAATGAGCAGTTCTTC. Encoded protein: CSVEPSAGNEQFF.

The J gene is TRBJ2-7, the V gene TRBV3-1, with 7 bases fitting TRBD2. The CDR3 is 14 residues long. Germline loops: CDR1 LGHDT, CDR2 YNNKEL (reference sequence). V was pared by 4 bases and J by 0 bases, with 3 bases of the junction left unmatched. CDR3 in amino acids: CASSRLANSYEQYF. For the CDR3, the DNA is TGTGCCAGCAGCCGACTAGCCAACTCCTACGAGCAGTACTTC.

The V gene is TRBV7-2, the J gene TRBJ2-5, with TRBD1 matching 7 bases. The end of the DNA fits TRBJ2-1 better, so the J call may be wrong. CDR3 length equals 14 residues. Per germline, CDR1 SGHTA and CDR2 FQGNSA. As DNA, the CDR3 is TGTGCCAGCAGCCGGGGACAGAACCAAGAGACCCAGTTCTTC. It translates to CASSRGQNQETQFF.

This clonotype has a handful of counts. The CDR3 loop reads CASSSGLGLNRLGSYEQYF. The CDR3 coding sequence is TGTGCCAGCAGTTCGGGACTAGGTCTTAATCGTTTGGGCTCCTACGAGCAGTACTTC. The chain joins TRBV28 to TRBJ2-7; 8 bases align to TRBD2. Per germline, CDR1 MDHEN and CDR2 SYDVKM. The CDR3 has 19 residues. Germline trimming cut 4 bases from V and 0 bases from J; bases unmatched to any gene: 17.

The chain uses TRBV20-1 and TRBJ2-5; D not certain. CDR1 and CDR2 (germline): DFQATT, SNEGSKA (reference sequence). V was cut by 3 bases and J by 0 bases, with 5 bases left in between. This CDR3 region has 12 residues. DNA of the CDR3: TGCAGTGCTAGTATTTACCAAGAGACCCAGTACTTC. Translation: CSASIYQETQYF.

The chain employs TRBV7-2 and TRBJ2-1; D is perhaps TRBD1 (5 bases). CDR3 length equals 13 residues. Germline V gene data show CDR1 as SGHTA and CDR2 as FQGNSA. Trimming removed 3 bases at V and 6 bases at J, with 9 bases between. The CDR3 here is CASSLQGFNEQFF. The CDR3, as DNA: TGTGCCAGCAGCTTGCAGGGTTTCAATGAGCAGTTCTTC.

This chain joins TRBV6-6 and TRBJ2-7; the match to TRBD1 covers 7 bases. Losses at the gene ends were 0 bases for V and 6 bases for J; bases not matched to a gene: 5. Germline V gene sequence: CDR1 MNHNY, CDR2 SVGAGI (reference sequence). There are 14 residues in the CDR3. DNA for the CDR3: TGTGCCAGCAGTTACTCAGGGGGCGAGGCCGAGCAGTACTTC. Protein product: CASSYSGGEAEQYF.

This clonotype was seen only a few times. The CDR3 reads CASSVDRGNTEAFF. The CDR3 region has the DNA TGTGCCAGCAGTGTGGACAGGGGAAACACTGAAGCTTTCTTT. The gene calls are TRBV27 and TRBJ1-1; 9 nucleotides match TRBD1. The CDR3 totals 14 residues. J lost 2 bases, V lost 5 bases, and 3 bases had no gene match. Germline V gene sequence: CDR1 MNHEY, CDR2 SMNVEV (reference sequence).

This clonotype appeared a few times. The V and J genes are TRBV7-2 and TRBJ2-1; TRBD2 aligns across 10 bases. CDR1 and CDR2 from the germline V gene are SGHTA and FQGNSA. V shed 5 bases and J 3 bases; nucleotides not matched to a gene: 4. The length of the CDR3 is 15 residues. The chain's CDR3 is CASSQLAGFYNEQFF. The CDR3 DNA follows: TGTGCCAGCAGCCAACTAGCGGGGTTCTACAATGAGCAGTTCTTC.

This clonotype has a handful of counts. The chain links TRBV20-1 to TRBJ2-7, with D possibly TRBD2 on 6 matching bases. The CDR3 is made up of 17 amino acids. Germline lookup yields CDR1 DFQATT and CDR2 SNEGSKA (reference sequence). V dropped 0 bases and J dropped 7 bases, with 25 bases sitting between them. CDR3 nucleotides: TGCAGTGCTAGAGATCAGGAGGGCTCCGCTCGGTACAATGAGCAGTACTTC. Its translation is CSARDQEGSARYNEQYF.

At least ten counts were recorded for this clonotype. The chain employs TRBV4-2 and TRBJ2-7; 8 nucleotides align to TRBD2. The CDR3 length is 16 residues. V shed 4 bases, J shed 1 base, and the junction held 9 bases outside the gene matches. Per the germline V gene, CDR1 is LGHNA and CDR2 is YNFKEQ. The CDR3 DNA is TGTGCCAGCAGCCGGTCGACTAGCGACCTGTCCTACGAGCAGTACTTC. Its translation: CASSRSTSDLSYEQYF.

On this clonotype: A much more abundant neighbour one base away suggests this may be a read error. The chain carries TRBV28 and TRBJ2-1, with D perhaps TRBD2 (5 bases). The CDR3 has 16 residues. CDR1 and CDR2 from the germline V gene are MDHEN and SYDVKM. CDR3 bases: TGTGCCAGCAGCCCTCTGGCTAGGGCCGGGATCAATGGGCAGTTCTTC. Protein: CASSPLARAGINGQFF.

The gene calls are TRBV5-1 and TRBJ2-5; D may be TRBD1 (5 bases). The CDR3 covers 15 residues. Germline V CDR1 and CDR2: SGHRS, YFSETQ. The V and J ends lost 5 bases and 1 base respectively, with 15 bases between them. CDR3 protein: CASSPGLTVQETQYF. CDR3 nucleotide sequence: TGCGCCAGCAGTCCAGGGTTGACCGTCCAAGAGACCCAGTACTTC.

This clonotype was seen only a few times. The rearrangement uses TRBV28 and TRBJ2-3, with D possibly TRBD2 on 6 matching bases. Germline loops: CDR1 MDHEN, CDR2 SYDVKM. CDR3 length: 14 residues. Trimming pared 5 bases from V and 2 bases from J, leaving 11 bases between. The CDR3 protein is CASSGGEFTDTQYF. As DNA, the CDR3 is TGTGCCAGCAGTGGAGGGGAATTCACAGATACGCAGTATTTT.